Listed below are T cell receptor beta chains from one sample, sequenced in a study of OX40 agonist ivuxolimab in advanced cancers. TCRdb's table, derived via immunoSEQ multiplex PCR, lists solely in-frame clones and lacks some. The table lists around 63,000 clones, roughly 90% of them singletons, with more than 1% in the top ten. The sequencing used CD4+ or CD8+ T cells sorted from blood, collected in a trial of the OX40 agonist ivuxolimab. All receptors come from an adult with an advanced solid tumor such as melanoma, head and neck, liver or kidney cancer. CDR3s include the opening cysteine and the closing phenylalanine or tryptophan. A D gene is named only where the DNA matches it firmly. Expanded clones get a size class; other rows say once, few or many, or leave the size out.

V gene	clone size	D gene	J gene	CDR3 DNA	CDR3 protein
TRBV19	-	TRBD1	TRBJ1-1	TGTGCCAGTAGTCAAGGGACAGGAAAGTTGCGCACTGAAGCTTTCTTT	CASSQGTGKLRTEAFF
TRBV7-2	once	-	TRBJ1-3	TGTGCCAGCAGCTTATCTGGAAACACCATATATTTT	CASSLSGNTIYF
TRBV2	-	-	TRBJ1-6	TGTGCCAGCAGGGGGCAGACGAATAATTCACCCCTCCACTTT	CASRGQTNNSPLHF
TRBV30	-	-	TRBJ2-3	TGTGCCTGGGGAAGGGGGGCTCGCACAGATACGCAGTATTTT	CAWGRGARTDTQYF
TRBV30	-	-	TRBJ1-2	TGTGCCTGCGGATTAATGTCGAACTATGGCTACACCTTC	CACGLMSNYGYTF
TRBV19	-	-	TRBJ1-5	TGTGCCAGTAGTAGGGTAACGACCAATCAGCCCCAGCATTTT	CASSRVTTNQPQHF
TRBV4-2	-	-	TRBJ1-2	TGTGCCAGCAGCCAAGAGACTCAACGCAGTGGCTACACCTTC	CASSQETQRSGYTF
TRBV18	-	-	TRBJ1-1	TGTGCCAGCTCCCGGACTGAGGGCTTCACTGAAGCTTTCTTT	CASSRTEGFTEAFF
TRBV7-9	once	-	TRBJ2-2	TGTGCCGCGGGGGCGAGAAACACCGGGGAGCTGTTTTTT	CAAGARNTGELFF
TRBV5-6	-	-	TRBJ2-3	TGTGCCAGCAGCTCAATAAGCACAGATACGCAGTATTTT	CASSSISTDTQYF
TRBV1	-	-	TRBJ2-1	TGCACCAGCAGCCCCGGACTAGCGGGGGTTTACAATGAGCAGTTCTTC	CTSSPGLAGVYNEQFF
TRBV5-1	-	TRBD1	TRBJ2-3	TGCGCCAGCAGCTTGGTCGGGACAGGATACACAGATACGCAGTATTTT	CASSLVGTGYTDTQYF
TRBV5-4	-	-	TRBJ1-5	TGTGCCAGCAGCTTGAGCGGGACCAATCAGCCCCAGCATTTT	CASSLSGTNQPQHF
TRBV5-1	-	-	TRBJ2-3	TGCGCCAGCAGCTTGGATCAGGACGGCACAGATACGCAGTATTTT	CASSLDQDGTDTQYF
TRBV5-1	once	-	TRBJ2-1	TGCGCCAGCACCGGGGGTTCTTCCTACAATGAGCAGTTCTTC	CASTGGSSYNEQFF
TRBV6-6	-	TRBD1	TRBJ1-5	TGTGCCAGCAGTTACTCGAGCAGGGGGCGAGGTCAGCCCCAGCATTTT	CASSYSSRGRGQPQHF
TRBV6-5	-	-	TRBJ2-4	TGTGCCAGCAGTTACGGGAACCTAGCCAAAAACATTCAGTACTTC	CASSYGNLAKNIQYF
TRBV5-1	-	-	TRBJ2-7	TGCGCCAGCAGCTTTTTACTAGCCCCCGTCTACGAGCAGTACTTC	CASSFLLAPVYEQYF
TRBV2	-	-	TRBJ1-1	TGTGCCAGCAGTGAACTCACTGAAGCTTTCTTT	CASSELTEAFF
TRBV2	-	-	TRBJ1-5	TGTGCCAGCACCGAAGGGCAGTTTGGTCAGCCCCAGCATTTT	CASTEGQFGQPQHF
TRBV5-1	-	TRBD1	TRBJ1-2	TGCGCCAGCAGCTTGGGGGTGGACAGGGCCAACTATGGCTACACCTTC	CASSLGVDRANYGYTF
TRBV4-1	-	-	TRBJ1-3	TGCGCCAGCAGCCAAGATCCCCCCACATCCGGAAACACCATATATTTT	CASSQDPPTSGNTIYF
TRBV7-9	-	-	TRBJ1-4	TGTGCCAGCAGCCACGACAGGCCTTCGGAGGAAAAACTGTTTTTT	CASSHDRPSEEKLFF
TRBV5-1	-	-	TRBJ2-3	TGCGCCAGCAGGTGGACACACAGAACGGATACGCAGTATTTT	CASRWTHRTDTQYF
TRBV28	-	-	TRBJ1-2	TGTGCCAGCAGTCTCGGGGCAGGCTATGGCTACACCTTC	CASSLGAGYGYTF
TRBV21-1	-	-	TRBJ2-1	TGTGCCAGCAGCAAAAAAGCGGTTCCGGGGGCTTCCTACAATGAGCAGTTCTTC	CASSKKAVPGASYNEQFF